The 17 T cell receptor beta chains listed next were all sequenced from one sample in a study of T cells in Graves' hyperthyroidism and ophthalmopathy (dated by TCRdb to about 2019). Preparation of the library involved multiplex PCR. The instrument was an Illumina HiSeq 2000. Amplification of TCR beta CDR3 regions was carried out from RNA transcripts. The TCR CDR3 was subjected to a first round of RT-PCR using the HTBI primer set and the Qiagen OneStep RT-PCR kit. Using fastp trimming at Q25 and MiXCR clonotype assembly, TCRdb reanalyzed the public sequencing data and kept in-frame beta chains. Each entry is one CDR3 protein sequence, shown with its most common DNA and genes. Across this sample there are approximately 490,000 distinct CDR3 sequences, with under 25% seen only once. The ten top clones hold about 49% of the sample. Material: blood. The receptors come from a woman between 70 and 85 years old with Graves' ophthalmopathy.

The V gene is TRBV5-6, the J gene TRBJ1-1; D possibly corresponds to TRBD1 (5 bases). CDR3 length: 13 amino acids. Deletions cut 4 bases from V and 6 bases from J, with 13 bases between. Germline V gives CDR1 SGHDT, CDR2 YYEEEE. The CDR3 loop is CASSPGGSPEAFF. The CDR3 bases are TGTGCCAGCAGCCCCGGGGGATCTCCTGAAGCTTTCTTT.

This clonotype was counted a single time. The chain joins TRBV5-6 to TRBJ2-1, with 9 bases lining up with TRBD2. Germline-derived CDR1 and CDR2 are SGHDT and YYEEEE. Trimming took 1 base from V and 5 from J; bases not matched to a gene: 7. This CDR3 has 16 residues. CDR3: CASSLKGGGGHNEQFF. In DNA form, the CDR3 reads TGTGCCAGCAGCTTGAAAGGCGGGGGGGGTCACAATGAGCAGTTCTTC. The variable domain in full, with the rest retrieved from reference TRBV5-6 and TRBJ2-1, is DAGVTQSPTHLIKTRGQQVTLRCSPKSGHDTVSWYQQALGQGPQFIFQYYEEEERQRGNFPDRFSGHQFPNYSSELNVNALLLGDSALYLCASSLKGGGGHNEQFFGPGTRLTVL.

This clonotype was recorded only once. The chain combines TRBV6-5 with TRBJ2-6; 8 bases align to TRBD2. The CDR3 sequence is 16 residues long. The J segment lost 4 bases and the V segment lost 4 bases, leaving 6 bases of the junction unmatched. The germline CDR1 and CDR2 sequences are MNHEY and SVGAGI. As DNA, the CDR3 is TGTGCCAGCAGTTCCCGGGAGGGGGGCGGGGCCAACGTCCTGACTTTC. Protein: CASSSREGGGANVLTF.

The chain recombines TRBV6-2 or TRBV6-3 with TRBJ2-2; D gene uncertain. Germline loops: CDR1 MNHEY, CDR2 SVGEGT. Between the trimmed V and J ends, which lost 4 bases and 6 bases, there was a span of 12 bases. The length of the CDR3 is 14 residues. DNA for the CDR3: TGTGCCAGCAGTTCCAGCTCATGGTCCGGGGAGCTGTTTTTT. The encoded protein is CASSSSSWSGELFF.

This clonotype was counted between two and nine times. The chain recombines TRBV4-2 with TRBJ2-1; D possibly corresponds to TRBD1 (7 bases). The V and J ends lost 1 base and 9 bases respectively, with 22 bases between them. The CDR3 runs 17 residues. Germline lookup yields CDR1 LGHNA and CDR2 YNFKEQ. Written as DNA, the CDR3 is TGTGCCAGCAGCCAAGGAGGGGGCTGGGGGGAGGAGGGTGAGCAGTTCTTC. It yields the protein CASSQGGGWGEEGEQFF.

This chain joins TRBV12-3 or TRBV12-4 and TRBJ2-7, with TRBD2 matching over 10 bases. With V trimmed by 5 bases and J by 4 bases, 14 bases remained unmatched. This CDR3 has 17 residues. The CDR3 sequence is CASSTAGGPTSAYEQYF. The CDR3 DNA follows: TGTGCCAGCAGTACAGCGGGAGGGCCCACATCAGCGTACGAGCAGTACTTC.

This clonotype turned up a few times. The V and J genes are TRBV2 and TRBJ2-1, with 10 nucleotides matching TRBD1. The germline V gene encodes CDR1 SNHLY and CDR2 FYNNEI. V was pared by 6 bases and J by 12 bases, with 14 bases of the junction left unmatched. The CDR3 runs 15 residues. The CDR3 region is CASSRRGQGTTLQFF. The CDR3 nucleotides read TGTGCCAGCAGCCGCCGGGGACAGGGGACCACCTTGCAGTTCTTC.

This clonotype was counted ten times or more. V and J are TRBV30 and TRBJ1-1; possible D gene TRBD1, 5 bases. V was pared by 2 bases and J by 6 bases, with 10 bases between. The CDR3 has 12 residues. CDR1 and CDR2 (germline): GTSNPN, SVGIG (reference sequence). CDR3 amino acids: CAWSKVGAEAFF. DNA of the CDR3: TGTGCCTGGAGTAAGGTAGGGGCTGAAGCTTTCTTT.

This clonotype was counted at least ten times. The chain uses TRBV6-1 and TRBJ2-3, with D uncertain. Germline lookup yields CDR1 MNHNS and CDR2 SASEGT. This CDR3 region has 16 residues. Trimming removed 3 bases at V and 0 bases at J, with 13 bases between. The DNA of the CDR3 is TGTGCCAGCAGTGAGCACAAGGGTGGAAGCACAGATACGCAGTATTTT. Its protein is CASSEHKGGSTDTQYF.

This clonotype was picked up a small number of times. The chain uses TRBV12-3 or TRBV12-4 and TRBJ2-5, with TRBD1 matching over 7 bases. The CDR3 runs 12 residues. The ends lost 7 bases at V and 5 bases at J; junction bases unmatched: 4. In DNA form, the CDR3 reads TGTGCCAGCAACAGGGGCAGGGAGACCCAGTACTTC. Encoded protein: CASNRGRETQYF.

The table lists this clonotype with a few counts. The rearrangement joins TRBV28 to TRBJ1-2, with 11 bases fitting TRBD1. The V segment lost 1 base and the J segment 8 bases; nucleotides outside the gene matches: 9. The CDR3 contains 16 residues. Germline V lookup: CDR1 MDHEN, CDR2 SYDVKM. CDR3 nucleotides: TGTGCCAGCAGTTTATCGTGGACAGGGGGCAGGGGGGGCTACACCTTC. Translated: CASSLSWTGGRGGYTF.

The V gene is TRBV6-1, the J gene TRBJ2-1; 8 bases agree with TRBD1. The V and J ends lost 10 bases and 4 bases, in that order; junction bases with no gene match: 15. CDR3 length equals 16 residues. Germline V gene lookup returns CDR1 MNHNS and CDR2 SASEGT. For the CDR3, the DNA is TGTGCCAACAGAAAAACCGGGACAGGAATTTACAATGAGCAGTTCTTC. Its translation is CANRKTGTGIYNEQFF.

CDR3 residues: CASSPQGGGEAFF. CDR3 sequence (DNA): TGTGCCAGCAGCCCACAGGGCGGGGGGGAAGCTTTCTTT. This chain links TRBV4-2 with TRBJ1-1; TRBD1 is a possible D gene (6 bases). Germline V lookup: CDR1 LGHNA, CDR2 YNFKEQ. CDR3 length: 13 residues. Trimming pared 4 bases from V and 8 bases from J, leaving 14 bases between.

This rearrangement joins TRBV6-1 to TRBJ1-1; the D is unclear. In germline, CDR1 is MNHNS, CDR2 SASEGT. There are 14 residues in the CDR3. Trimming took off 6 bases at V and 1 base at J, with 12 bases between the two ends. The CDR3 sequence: CASSLTRGNTEAFF. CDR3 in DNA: TGTGCCAGCAGCCTCACGCGGGGGAACACTGAAGCTTTCTTT.

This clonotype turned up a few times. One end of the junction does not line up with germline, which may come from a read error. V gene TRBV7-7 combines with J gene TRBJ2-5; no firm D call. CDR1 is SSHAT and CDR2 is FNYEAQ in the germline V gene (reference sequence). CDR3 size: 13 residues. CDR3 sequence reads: CASSPEVSETQYF. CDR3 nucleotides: TGTGCTAGCAGCCCAGAGGTCAGCGAGACCCAGTACTTC.

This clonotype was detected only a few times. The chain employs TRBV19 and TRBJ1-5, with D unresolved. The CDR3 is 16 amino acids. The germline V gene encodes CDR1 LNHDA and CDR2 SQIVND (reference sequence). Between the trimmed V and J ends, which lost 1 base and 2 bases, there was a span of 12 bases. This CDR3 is CASSIVTGSGNQPQHF. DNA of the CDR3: TGTGCCAGTAGTATAGTGACGGGTAGCGGCAATCAGCCCCAGCATTTT. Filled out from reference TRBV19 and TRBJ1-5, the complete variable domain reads DGGITQSPKYLFRKEGQNVTLSCEQNLNHDAMYWYRQDPGQGLRLIYYSQIVNDFQKGDIAEGYSVSREKKESFPLTVTSAQKNPTAFYLCASSIVTGSGNQPQHFGDGTRLSIL.

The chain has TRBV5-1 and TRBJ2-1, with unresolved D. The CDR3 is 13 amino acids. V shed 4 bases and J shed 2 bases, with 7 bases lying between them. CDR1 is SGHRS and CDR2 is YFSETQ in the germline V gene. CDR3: CASSRTAYNEQFF. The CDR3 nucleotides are TGCGCCAGCAGCCGTACAGCCTACAATGAGCAGTTCTTC.